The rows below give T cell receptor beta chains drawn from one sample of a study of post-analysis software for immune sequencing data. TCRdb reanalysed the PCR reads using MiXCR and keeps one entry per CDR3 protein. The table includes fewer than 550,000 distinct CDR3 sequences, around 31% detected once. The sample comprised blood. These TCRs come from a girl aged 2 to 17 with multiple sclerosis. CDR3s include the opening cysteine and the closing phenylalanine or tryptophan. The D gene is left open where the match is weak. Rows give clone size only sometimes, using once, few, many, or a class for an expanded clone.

CDR3 DNA: TGTGCCAGCAGCCGACTACAGGGTTTAGGAGAGACCCAGTACTTC
CDR3 protein: CASSRLQGLGETQYF
J gene: TRBJ2-5
V gene: TRBV7-8
clone size: .
D gene: .

CDR3 DNA: TGTGCCAGCTCCACCCTCGGAGGCGGCCTACAAGAGACCCAGTACTTC
CDR3 protein: CASSTLGGGLQETQYF
J gene: TRBJ2-5
V gene: TRBV18
clone size: .
D gene: .

CDR3 DNA: TGTGCCAGCAGCTTAGCACCCCAGGGACCGATCTACGAGCAGTACTTC
CDR3 protein: CASSLAPQGPIYEQYF
J gene: TRBJ2-7
V gene: TRBV7-9
clone size: few
D gene: .

CDR3 DNA: TGTGCCACCAGTAAGAGGCGGAGCCACAATGAGCAGTTCTTC
CDR3 protein: CATSKRRSHNEQFF
J gene: TRBJ2-1
V gene: TRBV15
clone size: .
D gene: .

CDR3 DNA: TGTGCCAGCGCTTCTAGCGGGGGGGCAGGACAAGAGACCCAGTACTTC
CDR3 protein: CASASSGGAGQETQYF
J gene: TRBJ2-5
V gene: TRBV7-2
clone size: .
D gene: TRBD2

CDR3 DNA: TGTGCCAGCAGCCAAGATTCCGGGTATGGCTACACCTTC
CDR3 protein: CASSQDSGYGYTF
J gene: TRBJ1-2
V gene: TRBV3-1
clone size: few
D gene: .

CDR3 DNA: TGTGCCAGCAGTTACTCGAGCAAACAGGGGTACGAGCAGTACTTC
CDR3 protein: CASSYSSKQGYEQYF
J gene: TRBJ2-7
V gene: TRBV6-6
clone size: many
D gene: TRBD1

CDR3 DNA: TGTGCCAGCAGTTACTCCATCGTGGTTGTGGCTGGGGCCAACGTCCTGACTTTC
CDR3 protein: CASSYSIVVVAGANVLTF
J gene: TRBJ2-6
V gene: TRBV6-5
clone size: few
D gene: .

CDR3 DNA: TGTGCCAGTGCGGGGCCCAGGGGGACAAAAAACATTCAGTACTTC
CDR3 protein: CASAGPRGTKNIQYF
J gene: TRBJ2-4
V gene: TRBV19
clone size: .
D gene: .

CDR3 DNA: TGCGCCAGCAGCCAAGATGGTGGGCTTAACTATGGCTACACCTTC
CDR3 protein: CASSQDGGLNYGYTF
J gene: TRBJ1-2
V gene: TRBV4-1
clone size: .
D gene: .

CDR3 DNA: TGCAGCGTTGGGAGGGGGGGAGGCAATCAGCCCCAGCATTTT
CDR3 protein: CSVGRGGGNQPQHF
J gene: TRBJ1-5
V gene: TRBV29-1
clone size: once
D gene: .

CDR3 DNA: TGTGCCAGCAGCGGAGCAAGGTCCAGGGGTCACGAGCAGTACTTC
CDR3 protein: CASSGARSRGHEQYF
J gene: TRBJ2-7
V gene: TRBV7-2
clone size: .
D gene: .

CDR3 DNA: TGCAGCGTTGAAGATGGGGCTAACACAGATACGCAGTATTTT
CDR3 protein: CSVEDGANTDTQYF
J gene: TRBJ2-3
V gene: TRBV29-1
clone size: many
D gene: .

CDR3 DNA: TGTGCCAGCTCATCACGAAGTTCCGGGACTCTCCAAGAGACCCAGTACTTC
CDR3 protein: CASSSRSSGTLQETQYF
J gene: TRBJ2-5
V gene: TRBV18
clone size: .
D gene: .

CDR3 DNA: TGTGCTAGCCGAAATGGTGGGGGCAATGAGCAGTTCTTC
CDR3 protein: CASRNGGGNEQFF
J gene: TRBJ2-1
V gene: TRBV12-5
clone size: few
D gene: .

CDR3 DNA: TGTGCCAGCAGTAAGAGAGCGGGGAGCTCCTACAATGAGCAGTTCTTC
CDR3 protein: CASSKRAGSSYNEQFF
J gene: TRBJ2-1
V gene: TRBV3-1
clone size: few
D gene: TRBD2

CDR3 DNA: TGTGCCAACAGAGGGGGGAACACTGAAGCTTTCTTT
CDR3 protein: CANRGGNTEAFF
J gene: TRBJ1-1
V gene: TRBV2
clone size: .
D gene: .

CDR3 DNA: TGCGCCAGCGGAAACAGGGGAAGATTGGAGACCCAGTACTTC
CDR3 protein: CASGNRGRLETQYF
J gene: TRBJ2-5
V gene: TRBV5-1
clone size: .
D gene: TRBD1

CDR3 DNA: TGCAGTGCTAGCGGGCGGGGCCTCTATGGCTACACCTTC
CDR3 protein: CSASGRGLYGYTF
J gene: TRBJ1-2
V gene: TRBV20-1
clone size: few
D gene: .

CDR3 DNA: TGCAGCGTAGGACAGAATACGCAGTATTTT
CDR3 protein: CSVGQNTQYF
J gene: TRBJ2-3
V gene: TRBV29-1
clone size: .
D gene: .

CDR3 DNA: TGCAGCGTTGAAGAGGGTAGCTCCTACAATGAGCAGTTCTTC
CDR3 protein: CSVEEGSSYNEQFF
J gene: TRBJ2-1
V gene: TRBV29-1
clone size: .
D gene: .

CDR3 DNA: TGCAGCGTTGGTCAAGGTGTGAACACTGAAGCTTTCTTT
CDR3 protein: CSVGQGVNTEAFF
J gene: TRBJ1-1
V gene: TRBV29-1
clone size: .
D gene: .

CDR3 DNA: TGCAGTGCTAGAGTTGGCCTTTGGCGGGATACAGATACGCAGTATTTT
CDR3 protein: CSARVGLWRDTDTQYF
J gene: TRBJ2-3
V gene: TRBV20-1
clone size: .
D gene: .

CDR3 DNA: TGCGCCAGCAGCTCCCTTCCCCTCACAGGGGGATCCCCCGAGCAGTACTTC
CDR3 protein: CASSSLPLTGGSPEQYF
J gene: TRBJ2-7
V gene: TRBV5-1
clone size: few
D gene: TRBD1

CDR3 DNA: TGCAGTGCTAGAGATAACGGCTTCTATGGCTACACCTTC
CDR3 protein: CSARDNGFYGYTF
J gene: TRBJ1-2
V gene: TRBV20-1
clone size: few
D gene: .

CDR3 DNA: TGTGCCAGCAGCTTAATGGGGCCCCAAAACATTCAGTACTTC
CDR3 protein: CASSLMGPQNIQYF
J gene: TRBJ2-4
V gene: TRBV7-9
clone size: .
D gene: .

CDR3 DNA: TGTGCCAGCAGTCCCGGTGGAGTCTTCTACGAGCAGTACTTC
CDR3 protein: CASSPGGVFYEQYF
J gene: TRBJ2-7
V gene: TRBV7-2
clone size: .
D gene: .

CDR3 DNA: TGTGCCAGCAGCTATTCGACCGACGAGCAGTACTTC
CDR3 protein: CASSYSTDEQYF
J gene: TRBJ2-7
V gene: TRBV6-1
clone size: .
D gene: .

CDR3 DNA: TGCGCCAGTCGCCGTCGGTTAACTAGCGGGCCCACAGATACGCAGTATTTT
CDR3 protein: CASRRRLTSGPTDTQYF
J gene: TRBJ2-3
V gene: TRBV4-1
clone size: .
D gene: TRBD2

CDR3 DNA: TGCGCCAGCAGCTTACCGGGACTAGGAATGGTCAATGAGCAGTTCTTC
CDR3 protein: CASSLPGLGMVNEQFF
J gene: TRBJ2-1
V gene: TRBV5-1
clone size: .
D gene: TRBD2

CDR3 DNA: TGTGCCAGCAGCGTAGATAATGGCCACGAGCAGTACTTC
CDR3 protein: CASSVDNGHEQYF
J gene: TRBJ2-7
V gene: TRBV9
clone size: .
D gene: .

CDR3 DNA: TGTGCCAGCAGCAAAGGGGCTAGCGGGGTAGGCAGGGAGCAGTTCTTC
CDR3 protein: CASSKGASGVGREQFF
J gene: TRBJ2-1
V gene: TRBV7-2
clone size: .
D gene: TRBD2

CDR3 DNA: TGCGCCAGCAGCCACTCGGAGACCCAGTACTTC
CDR3 protein: CASSHSETQYF
J gene: TRBJ2-5
V gene: TRBV5-1
clone size: .
D gene: .

CDR3 DNA: TGTGCCAGCAGCCGGGGTTCTGAAGCTTTCTTT
CDR3 protein: CASSRGSEAFF
J gene: TRBJ1-1
V gene: TRBV6-5
clone size: few
D gene: .

CDR3 DNA: TGCGCCAGCAGCCCCCTTACCGGACAGGGGGCGGTCGAGCAGTACTTC
CDR3 protein: CASSPLTGQGAVEQYF
J gene: TRBJ2-7
V gene: TRBV4-1
clone size: few
D gene: TRBD1

CDR3 DNA: TGTGCCAGCAGTCGCAGGGGGGAAGCTTTCTTT
CDR3 protein: CASSRRGEAFF
J gene: TRBJ1-1
V gene: TRBV6-5
clone size: few
D gene: TRBD1

CDR3 DNA: TGTGCCAGCAGCGCGTATGGGGGGCAGGGTGAGCAGTTCTTC
CDR3 protein: CASSAYGGQGEQFF
J gene: TRBJ2-1
V gene: TRBV7-2
clone size: many
D gene: .

CDR3 DNA: TGTGCCAGCAGTTTACGACAGGGGGTAAACTATGGCTACACCTTC
CDR3 protein: CASSLRQGVNYGYTF
J gene: TRBJ1-2
V gene: TRBV27
clone size: few
D gene: TRBD1

CDR3 DNA: TGTGCCAGCAGTCCAAGTGAGCAGCAAGAGACCCAGTACTTC
CDR3 protein: CASSPSEQQETQYF
J gene: TRBJ2-5
V gene: TRBV7-2
clone size: .
D gene: .

CDR3 DNA: TGTGCCAGCAGCAACCGGACCAAAAATGAGCAGTTCTTC
CDR3 protein: CASSNRTKNEQFF
J gene: TRBJ2-1
V gene: TRBV5-4
clone size: once
D gene: .